This TCR beta chain emerged from a study of cytomegalovirus exposure and HLA in healthy donors. The donors were in the roughly 130-subject validation cohort, distinct from the roughly 670-subject first cohort. Repertoires were generated with immunoSEQ multiplex PCR, while TCRdb's copy carries only in-frame clones and drops some. The repertoire includes about 49,000 clones, nearly 95% of them detected once, and around 7.8% sits in the top ten. Germline CDR1 is SGHNT and CDR2 is YYREEE (reference sequence). The V gene end was trimmed by 0 bases and the J gene end by 8 bases; junction bases not matched to a gene: 6. The CDR3 has 15 residues.

The source material was PBMCs. The receptor comes from a woman under 30 in good health and CMV-seropositive. The gene calls are TRBV5-4 and TRBJ1-2, with 11 bases aligning to TRBD1. Written as DNA, the CDR3 is TGTGCCAGCAGCTTGGAAGGACAGGGGGCGAGGGGCTACACCTTC. This encodes CASSLEGQGARGYTF.